This entry lists 21 T cell receptor beta chains sequenced from one sample in a study of radiotherapy plus CTLA-4 blockade in lung cancer (dated by TCRdb to the late 2010s). The library came from the immunoSEQ multiplex PCR assay. The clones in this table, taken by TCRdb from immuneACCESS, are in-frame only. Not every clone is retained; where verified, under half of the shortfall comes from an unresolved V gene, and the cause of the rest is unknown. For this sample there are 25,000 to 30,000 clones; 77% appear just once. 20% to 25% of the sample lies in the top ten. The sequencing used peripheral blood, collected from a patient treated with radiotherapy plus ipilimumab. The source is a human donor with non-small cell lung cancer that progressed on radiotherapy plus ipilimumab.

The chain combines TRBV13 with TRBJ1-2, with 10 nucleotides matching TRBD1. The CDR3 consists of 15 residues. CDR1 PRHDT and CDR2 FYEKMQ come from the germline V gene (reference sequence). V was pared by 5 bases and J by 3 bases, with 6 bases of the junction left unmatched. The DNA of the CDR3 is TGTGCCAGCAGCCCGGCGGGACAGGGGCACTATGGCTACACCTTC. Protein: CASSPAGQGHYGYTF. Supplemented by reference TRBV13 and TRBJ1-2, the full variable domain reads AAGVIQSPRHLIKEKRETATLKCYPIPRHDTVYWYQQGPGQDPQFLISFYEKMQSDKGSIPDRFSAQQFSDYHSELNMSSLELGDSALYFCASSPAGQGHYGYTFGSGTRLTVV.

The chain recombines TRBV6-5 with TRBJ2-1; a possible D gene is TRBD2 (6 bases). Germline CDR1 MNHEY, CDR2 SVGAGI. The CDR3 totals 15 residues. The ends were cut back, 5 bases at V and 6 bases at J, with 17 bases in the middle. This CDR3 reads CASSQLTRRVNEQFF. CDR3 in DNA: TGTGCCAGCAGTCAACTGACTAGAAGGGTCAATGAGCAGTTCTTC.

The rearrangement links TRBV7-2 to TRBJ2-1; possible D gene TRBD2, 5 bases. Trimming removed 3 bases from V and 3 bases from J, with 6 bases in between. CDR1 is SGHTA and CDR2 is FQGNSA in the germline V gene. The CDR3 covers 13 residues. The CDR3 DNA sequence: TGTGCCAGCAGCTTCGGGGTCTACAATGAGCAGTTCTTC. Amino acids: CASSFGVYNEQFF.

This clone was seen a handful of times. The rearrangement uses TRBV27 and TRBJ2-2; D call uncertain. Germline V gene data show CDR1 as MNHEY and CDR2 as SMNVEV (reference sequence). The CDR3 contains 13 residues. The ends were cut back, 6 bases at V and 5 bases at J, with 10 bases in the middle. In DNA, the CDR3 is TGTGCCAGCAGCCCGTCGGTGACCGGGGAGCTGTTTTTT. Protein: CASSPSVTGELFF.

The chain combines TRBV6-5 with TRBJ1-5; TRBD1 aligns across 8 bases. With 4 bases clipped from V and 7 bases from J, the junction kept 6 bases outside the gene matches. The germline gives CDR1 MNHEY, CDR2 SVGAGI. The length of the CDR3 is 14 residues. DNA of the CDR3: TGTGCCAGCAGTTCAGGACAGGGCAGGCAGCCCCAGCATTTT. Its protein is CASSSGQGRQPQHF.

The table lists this clone with a few counts. The chain joins TRBV5-1 to TRBJ2-7; TRBD1 aligns across 9 bases. The CDR3 runs to 15 residues. Trimming removed 2 bases from V and 5 bases from J; junction bases left unmatched: 8. CDR1 is SGHRS, CDR2 YFSETQ, per germline. The CDR3 nucleotides are TGCGCCAGCAGCTTCACCGGGACAGGGCTCGACGAGCAGTACTTC. This sequence encodes CASSFTGTGLDEQYF.

The V and J genes are TRBV6-5 and TRBJ1-1, with D possibly matching TRBD1 (5 bases). Germline CDR1 is MNHEY and CDR2 is SVGAGI. Trimming pared 4 bases from V and 5 bases from J, leaving 14 bases between. The CDR3 length is 14 residues. The CDR3 bases are TGTGCCAGCAGTTTCCTACGGGGGGAAACTGAAGCTTTCTTT. Its translation: CASSFLRGETEAFF.

This sequence joins TRBV7-2 and TRBJ2-7; maybe TRBD2 (6 bases). Per the germline V gene, CDR1 is SGHTA and CDR2 is FQGNSA. The CDR3 sequence is 14 residues long. V lost 3 bases, J lost 4 bases, and 13 bases lay in between. The CDR3 sequence: CASSFAGGAYEQYF. CDR3 DNA: TGTGCCAGCAGCTTCGCAGGCGGGGCTTACGAGCAGTACTTC.

The chain joins TRBV2 to TRBJ1-4, with 9 positions matching TRBD1. The CDR3 covers 14 residues. The V segment lost 7 bases and the J segment 8 bases; nucleotides outside the gene matches: 8. Germline loops: CDR1 SNHLY, CDR2 FYNNEI. CDR3 loop: CASIRTGVGEKLFF. CDR3 sequence (DNA): TGTGCCAGCATTAGGACAGGGGTGGGAGAAAAACTGTTTTTT.

V is TRBV9 and J is TRBJ2-3, with TRBD2 as a possible D gene (5 bases). CDR1 is SGDLS, CDR2 YYNGEE, per germline. The CDR3 is 14 amino acids. Trimming left V 0 bases short and J 5 bases short, with 10 bases between. As DNA, the CDR3 is TGTGCCAGCAGCGTAGTGCCAGCGGAAGATACGCAGTATTTT. Translated: CASSVVPAEDTQYF. Combining the CDR3 with reference TRBV9 and TRBJ2-3 gives the whole variable domain DSGVTQTPKHLITATGQRVTLRCSPRSGDLSVYWYQQSLDQGLQFLIQYYNGEERAKGNILERFSAQQFPDLHSELNLSSLELGDSALYFCASSVVPAEDTQYFGPGTRLTVL.

Relative to its sample, this clone is medium-sized. This chain connects TRBV7-2 to TRBJ1-3; D unresolved. CDR3 length: 11 residues. In germline, CDR1 is SGHTA, CDR2 FQGNSA. V dropped 3 bases and J dropped 7 bases, with 4 bases sitting between them. DNA of the CDR3: TGTGCCAGCAGCTTCTACAACACCATATATTTT. Translated, it gives CASSFYNTIYF.

This sequence joins TRBV5-5 and TRBJ2-7; TRBD1 agrees at 8 bases. V shed 1 base and J 6 bases; nucleotides not matched to a gene: 3. The length of the CDR3 is 13 residues. Germline-derived CDR1 and CDR2 are SGHKS and YYEKEE (reference sequence). The CDR3 DNA reads TGTGCCAGCAGCTTGCAGACAGGGGTCGAGCAGTACTTC. Its protein product is CASSLQTGVEQYF.

The chain carries TRBV28 and TRBJ1-1; D perhaps matches TRBD1 (6 bases). The V end was cut by 5 bases, the J end by 4 bases, with 14 bases between. Germline CDR1 is MDHEN and CDR2 is SYDVKM. The CDR3 contains 14 residues. Here the CDR3 reads CASSMRTVSTEAFF. CDR3 DNA sequence: TGTGCCAGCAGTATGAGGACAGTGAGCACTGAAGCTTTCTTT.

This chain uses TRBV29-1 with TRBJ1-1; the match to TRBD1 covers 12 bases. CDR1 and CDR2 from the germline V gene are SQVTM and ANQGSEA. The CDR3 consists of 13 residues. After removal of 7 bases from V and 4 bases from J, the junction contained 4 bases not matched to a gene. Written as DNA, the CDR3 is TGCAGCGGGGACAGGGGGCCTACCACTGAAGCTTTCTTT. Protein sequence: CSGDRGPTTEAFF.

The rearrangement uses TRBV6-5 and TRBJ1-1; D is undetermined. The length of the CDR3 is 14 residues. Per the germline V gene, CDR1 is MNHEY and CDR2 is SVGAGI. The germline V and J ends were trimmed by 8 bases and 2 bases, with 15 bases remaining between them. In DNA form, the CDR3 reads TGTGCCAGCGAACGCTTCAAGGGCAACACTGAAGCTTTCTTT. As protein: CASERFKGNTEAFF.

V and J are TRBV6-5 and TRBJ1-5; 7 nucleotides agree with TRBD1. Trimming took 5 bases from V and 10 from J; bases not matched to a gene: 8. CDR1 MNHEY and CDR2 SVGAGI come from the germline V gene. There are 13 residues in the CDR3. The CDR3 here is CASSLDRFQPQHF. CDR3 bases: TGTGCCAGCAGTCTGGACAGGTTCCAACCCCAGCATTTT.

The chain uses TRBV21-1 and TRBJ2-2. TRBV21-1 is a listed pseudogene. The CDR3 sequence is 13 residues long. This CDR3 is CASMLVVTGELFF. CDR3 bases: TGTGCCAGCATGTTGGTGGTCACCGGGGAGCTGTTTTTT.

The V call is TRBV2, the J call TRBJ1-5; 11 bases fit TRBD1. Trimming at V came to 11 bases and at J to 4 bases, leaving 4 bases not matched to a gene. The CDR3 sequence is 13 residues long. Germline CDR1 SNHLY, CDR2 FYNNEI. Here the CDR3 reads CAGTGGWNQPQHF. In DNA form, the CDR3 reads TGTGCCGGGACAGGGGGATGGAATCAGCCCCAGCATTTT.

Here the CDR3 DNA reads TGTGCCAGCAGTTTCGGGACAGGGGGGAATGAGCAGTTCTTC. Amino acid sequence: CASSFGTGGNEQFF. The chain couples TRBV6-1 to TRBJ2-1; 11 nucleotides match TRBD1. Germline CDR1 is MNHNS and CDR2 is SASEGT. The CDR3 is made up of 14 amino acids. The ends lost 5 bases at V and 7 bases at J; junction bases unmatched: 4.

The gene calls are TRBV7-8 and TRBJ1-1; TRBD1 matches 7 bases. Trimming cost V 0 bases and J 5 bases; bases outside gene matches: 3. The CDR3 extends over 14 amino acids. The germline V gene encodes CDR1 SGHVS and CDR2 FQNEAQ. CDR3 bases: TGTGCCAGCAGCTTAGCGCAGGGGGTGACTGAAGCTTTCTTT. Protein product: CASSLAQGVTEAFF.

V usage is TRBV4-1 and J usage is TRBJ2-1; a weak D match, TRBD2 (7 bases). Looked up from germline, CDR1 is MGHRA and CDR2 is YSYEKL. The CDR3 runs to 16 residues. Trimming removed 0 bases from V and 0 bases from J, with 9 bases in between. CDR3 in amino acids: CASSQEGGASYNEQFF. CDR3 in DNA: TGCGCCAGCAGCCAAGAGGGGGGGGCCTCCTACAATGAGCAGTTCTTC.